The T cell receptor beta chain described here comes from a study of CD8 T cells in ankylosing spondylitis. Notes on the study in general: Researchers report that disease-linked clones proved CD8+ and relatively rare in peripheral blood. Seemingly distinctive of ankylosing spondylitis blood was a TCR beta motif formed by eight highly homologous variants.

Each TCR beta library was made by quantitative 5'-RACE that incorporated molecular barcodes. Using its own MiXCR run on the 5' RACE reads, TCRdb lists one record per CDR3 protein. The table has approximately 140,000 distinct CDR3 sequences, 15% to 20% seen once. Regarding this clonotype: Its antigen is not known.

The germline gives CDR1 SEHNR, CDR2 FQNEAQ (reference sequence). This CDR3 has 15 amino acids. V trimming: 5 bases; J trimming: 3 bases; junction bases outside the gene matches: 8. Source material: blood, either unsorted or a sorted T cell fraction (not recorded which). V is TRBV7-9 and J is TRBJ1-2, with 8 positions matching TRBD1. This TCR was sampled from a male donor with ankylosing spondylitis. The CDR3 region has the DNA TGTGCCAGCAGCCCCGGGGACAGGCCGGACTATGGCTACACCTTC. Translating gives CASSPGDRPDYGYTF.